One sample yielded the 7 T cell receptor beta chains listed below, sequenced in a study of vaccination and CD4 T cells after COVID-19. Treatment noted: approximately 10-day PBMC culture with coronavirus spike peptide pools or control peptides (ViraFEST assay). Antigens of these TCRs are unknown. Cultured CD4+ T cell DNA underwent sequencing with the Oncomine TCR Beta short-read assay. TCRdb redid the calling of the PCR reads with MiXCR, one entry per CDR3 protein. The sample carries 15,000 or so distinct CDR3 sequences, 40% to 50% recorded once. Sequencing was performed on CD4+ T cells from blood, cultured in vitro. The receptors shown here come from a human donor who had recovered from COVID-19.

This chain joins TRBV2 and TRBJ2-7; TRBD1 matches 10 bases. Trimming removed 5 bases from V and 5 bases from J; junction bases left unmatched: 3. The CDR3 runs to 13 residues. CDR1 and CDR2 (germline): SNHLY, FYNNEI. DNA for the CDR3: TGTGCCAGCAGTAGACAGGGGGCCCACGAGCAGTACTTC. Amino acid sequence: CASSRQGAHEQYF.

The chain joins TRBV2 to TRBJ1-2; 7 bases align to TRBD1. This CDR3 is 14 amino acids long. Germline V CDR1 and CDR2: SNHLY, FYNNEI. V shed 6 bases, J shed 4 bases, and the junction held 8 bases outside the gene matches. The CDR3 loop reads CASRPPGTVYGYTF. DNA of the CDR3: TGTGCCAGCAGACCCCCCGGGACAGTCTATGGCTACACCTTC.

This rearrangement joins TRBV27 to TRBJ2-7; TRBD1 matches at 8 bases. This CDR3 is built from 15 residues. With V trimmed by 4 bases and J by 3 bases, 8 bases remained unmatched. Germline assignment: CDR1 MNHEY and CDR2 SMNVEV (reference sequence). The CDR3 nucleotides read TGTGCCAGCAGTTCGGGACAGGCCATTCGCTACGAGCAGTACTTC. The encoded protein is CASSSGQAIRYEQYF.

The chain joins TRBV7-9 to TRBJ2-5, with 8 bases lining up with TRBD1. This CDR3 comprises 15 residues. Unmatched junction bases numbered 10, after V lost 5 bases and J lost 5 bases. CDR1 is SEHNR and CDR2 is FQNEAQ in the germline V gene (reference sequence). CDR3 amino acids: CASSHRTGPRETQYF. The CDR3 DNA sequence: TGTGCCAGCAGCCACCGGACAGGGCCCAGGGAGACCCAGTACTTC. Variable domain in full (rest from reference TRBV7-9 and TRBJ2-5): DTGVSQNPRHKITKRGQNVTFRCDPISEHNRLYWYRQTLGQGPEFLTYFQNEAQLEKSRLLSDRFSAERPKGSFSTLEIQRTEQGDSAMYLCASSHRTGPRETQYFGPGTRLLVL.

This clonotype was counted between two and nine times. This chain joins TRBV20-1 and TRBJ1-5; possible D gene TRBD1, 6 bases. Per the germline V gene, CDR1 is DFQATT and CDR2 is SNEGSKA (reference sequence). This CDR3 is built from 14 residues. V was clipped by 6 bases and J by 6 bases, with 18 bases between them. The CDR3 DNA reads TGCAGTGCCGAGTTCGGGGGCCTTGGTCAGCCCCAGCATTTT. Its protein product is CSAEFGGLGQPQHF.

This clonotype rates as medium-sized (0.01 to 0.1%). The rearrangement joins TRBV7-8 to TRBJ2-7, with 8 nucleotides matching TRBD1. In germline, CDR1 is SGHVS, CDR2 FQNEAQ. The CDR3 is 15 amino acids. The V gene end was trimmed by 3 bases and the J gene end by 1 base; junction bases not matched to a gene: 5. The chain's CDR3 is CASSFDRGRSYEQYF. CDR3 coding DNA: TGTGCCAGCAGCTTCGACAGGGGCCGGTCCTACGAGCAGTACTTC. Together with reference TRBV7-8 and TRBJ2-7, the CDR3 gives the full variable domain: GAGVSQSPRYKVAKRGQDVALRCDPISGHVSLFWYQQALGQGPEFLTYFQNEAQLDKSGLPSDRFFAERPEGSVSTLKIQRTQQEDSAVYLCASSFDRGRSYEQYFGPGTRLTVT.

The chain carries TRBV6-1 and TRBJ1-6, with D unclear. Germline loops: CDR1 MNHNS, CDR2 SASEGT. The V end was cut by 4 bases, the J end by 8 bases, with 12 bases between. The CDR3 has 14 residues. CDR3 DNA: TGTGCCAGCAGTGCCGGGTCTTGGGATTCACCCCTCCACTTT. Translated: CASSAGSWDSPLHF.